These 8 T cell receptor beta chains were all obtained from the same sample, sequenced in a study of CD4 T cells in relation to SARS-CoV-2 and coronaviruses. Libraries were prepared by immunoSEQ multiplex PCR; TCRdb keeps only in-frame clonotypes and omits some of them. The sample includes fewer than 15,000 clones, more than 75% of them seen just once. These receptors' antigens are unknown. Unexposed donor CD4+ T cells date from 2011-2018, before the COVID-19 pandemic. The cells were cultured for approximately ten days before CD4+ T cells were isolated. The sequenced material came from CD4+ T cells from PBMCs, cultured in vitro. The receptors were sampled from a human donor in good health.

V is TRBV19 and J is TRBJ2-7; D possibly corresponds to TRBD1 (5 bases). CDR3 length equals 15 residues. V lost 3 bases to trimming and J lost 0 bases, with 12 bases between them. Germline assignment: CDR1 LNHDA and CDR2 SQIVND (reference sequence). The CDR3 bases are TGTGCCAGTAGTATTTCCCCACAGGACTCCTACGAGCAGTACTTC. It translates to CASSISPQDSYEQYF.

The J gene is TRBJ2-3, the V gene TRBV9; D is possibly TRBD2 (7 bases). The V gene lost 0 bases and the J gene lost 7 bases, with 24 bases spanning the gap. CDR1 is SGDLS, CDR2 YYNGEE, per germline. This CDR3 has 18 amino acids. CDR3 residues: CASSVAAGATGGHNTQYF. The CDR3 DNA is TGTGCCAGCAGCGTAGCAGCCGGGGCGACGGGGGGACATAATACGCAGTATTTT. The full variable domain, completed using reference TRBV9 and TRBJ2-3, is DSGVTQTPKHLITATGQRVTLRCSPRSGDLSVYWYQQSLDQGLQFLIQYYNGEERAKGNILERFSAQQFPDLHSELNLSSLELGDSALYFCASSVAAGATGGHNTQYFGPGTRLTVL.

The chain joins TRBV19 to TRBJ1-5; a possible D gene is TRBD1 (5 bases). Germline lookup yields CDR1 LNHDA and CDR2 SQIVND (reference sequence). The CDR3 extends over 16 amino acids. Trimming stripped 5 bases from V and 4 bases from J, with 18 bases between. The CDR3 spells CASSPRQGFLNQPQHF. The CDR3 region has the DNA TGTGCCAGTAGTCCCAGGCAGGGTTTTCTGAATCAGCCCCAGCATTTT.

The genes are TRBV4-3 and TRBJ1-2; D is possibly TRBD1 (5 bases). V lost 3 bases, J lost 5 bases, and 16 bases lay in between. CDR1 is LGHNA and CDR2 is YSLEER in the germline V gene. The CDR3 is 15 residues long. DNA of the CDR3: TGCGCCAGCAGCCAGGGACCGCGGGAGGGATATGGCTACACCTTC. Translating it yields CASSQGPREGYGYTF.

This clone was seen a few times. The chain links TRBV12-3 or TRBV12-4 to TRBJ2-7; a possible D gene is TRBD1 (6 bases). The CDR3 covers 13 residues. V lost 6 bases and J 6 bases, leaving 15 bases between the germline ends. The CDR3 sequence is CASSPAGATEQYF. CDR3 bases: TGTGCCAGCAGCCCGGCAGGGGCCACCGAGCAGTACTTC.

CDR3 sequence: CASRPTGGVTHF. The CDR3 bases are TGTGCCAGCAGACCGACAGGGGGGGTTACGCATTTT. The rearrangement links TRBV27 to TRBJ1-5; TRBD1 agrees at 9 bases. Trimming took 6 bases from V and 15 from J; bases not matched to a gene: 9. The germline CDR1 and CDR2 sequences are MNHEY and SMNVEV (reference sequence). The length of the CDR3 is 12 residues.

The chain couples TRBV7-9 to TRBJ2-7; D possibly corresponds to TRBD2 (6 bases). The CDR3 length is 15 residues. Germline-derived CDR1 and CDR2 are SEHNR and FQNEAQ (reference sequence). The germline V and J ends were trimmed by 3 bases and 0 bases, with 12 bases remaining between them. The CDR3 here is CASSFWRGNSYEQYF. In nucleotides, the CDR3 is TGTGCCAGCAGCTTTTGGCGGGGAAACTCCTACGAGCAGTACTTC.

This chain joins TRBV4-2 and TRBJ2-2; 7 nucleotides agree with TRBD2. CDR3 length: 17 residues. V dropped 3 bases and J dropped 0; count of bases not matched to a gene: 7. Germline V gene lookup returns CDR1 LGHNA and CDR2 YNFKEQ. In DNA, the CDR3 is TGTGCCAGCAGCCAGCCATCTAGCGGAACGAACACCGGGGAGCTGTTTTTT. Its translation is CASSQPSSGTNTGELFF.